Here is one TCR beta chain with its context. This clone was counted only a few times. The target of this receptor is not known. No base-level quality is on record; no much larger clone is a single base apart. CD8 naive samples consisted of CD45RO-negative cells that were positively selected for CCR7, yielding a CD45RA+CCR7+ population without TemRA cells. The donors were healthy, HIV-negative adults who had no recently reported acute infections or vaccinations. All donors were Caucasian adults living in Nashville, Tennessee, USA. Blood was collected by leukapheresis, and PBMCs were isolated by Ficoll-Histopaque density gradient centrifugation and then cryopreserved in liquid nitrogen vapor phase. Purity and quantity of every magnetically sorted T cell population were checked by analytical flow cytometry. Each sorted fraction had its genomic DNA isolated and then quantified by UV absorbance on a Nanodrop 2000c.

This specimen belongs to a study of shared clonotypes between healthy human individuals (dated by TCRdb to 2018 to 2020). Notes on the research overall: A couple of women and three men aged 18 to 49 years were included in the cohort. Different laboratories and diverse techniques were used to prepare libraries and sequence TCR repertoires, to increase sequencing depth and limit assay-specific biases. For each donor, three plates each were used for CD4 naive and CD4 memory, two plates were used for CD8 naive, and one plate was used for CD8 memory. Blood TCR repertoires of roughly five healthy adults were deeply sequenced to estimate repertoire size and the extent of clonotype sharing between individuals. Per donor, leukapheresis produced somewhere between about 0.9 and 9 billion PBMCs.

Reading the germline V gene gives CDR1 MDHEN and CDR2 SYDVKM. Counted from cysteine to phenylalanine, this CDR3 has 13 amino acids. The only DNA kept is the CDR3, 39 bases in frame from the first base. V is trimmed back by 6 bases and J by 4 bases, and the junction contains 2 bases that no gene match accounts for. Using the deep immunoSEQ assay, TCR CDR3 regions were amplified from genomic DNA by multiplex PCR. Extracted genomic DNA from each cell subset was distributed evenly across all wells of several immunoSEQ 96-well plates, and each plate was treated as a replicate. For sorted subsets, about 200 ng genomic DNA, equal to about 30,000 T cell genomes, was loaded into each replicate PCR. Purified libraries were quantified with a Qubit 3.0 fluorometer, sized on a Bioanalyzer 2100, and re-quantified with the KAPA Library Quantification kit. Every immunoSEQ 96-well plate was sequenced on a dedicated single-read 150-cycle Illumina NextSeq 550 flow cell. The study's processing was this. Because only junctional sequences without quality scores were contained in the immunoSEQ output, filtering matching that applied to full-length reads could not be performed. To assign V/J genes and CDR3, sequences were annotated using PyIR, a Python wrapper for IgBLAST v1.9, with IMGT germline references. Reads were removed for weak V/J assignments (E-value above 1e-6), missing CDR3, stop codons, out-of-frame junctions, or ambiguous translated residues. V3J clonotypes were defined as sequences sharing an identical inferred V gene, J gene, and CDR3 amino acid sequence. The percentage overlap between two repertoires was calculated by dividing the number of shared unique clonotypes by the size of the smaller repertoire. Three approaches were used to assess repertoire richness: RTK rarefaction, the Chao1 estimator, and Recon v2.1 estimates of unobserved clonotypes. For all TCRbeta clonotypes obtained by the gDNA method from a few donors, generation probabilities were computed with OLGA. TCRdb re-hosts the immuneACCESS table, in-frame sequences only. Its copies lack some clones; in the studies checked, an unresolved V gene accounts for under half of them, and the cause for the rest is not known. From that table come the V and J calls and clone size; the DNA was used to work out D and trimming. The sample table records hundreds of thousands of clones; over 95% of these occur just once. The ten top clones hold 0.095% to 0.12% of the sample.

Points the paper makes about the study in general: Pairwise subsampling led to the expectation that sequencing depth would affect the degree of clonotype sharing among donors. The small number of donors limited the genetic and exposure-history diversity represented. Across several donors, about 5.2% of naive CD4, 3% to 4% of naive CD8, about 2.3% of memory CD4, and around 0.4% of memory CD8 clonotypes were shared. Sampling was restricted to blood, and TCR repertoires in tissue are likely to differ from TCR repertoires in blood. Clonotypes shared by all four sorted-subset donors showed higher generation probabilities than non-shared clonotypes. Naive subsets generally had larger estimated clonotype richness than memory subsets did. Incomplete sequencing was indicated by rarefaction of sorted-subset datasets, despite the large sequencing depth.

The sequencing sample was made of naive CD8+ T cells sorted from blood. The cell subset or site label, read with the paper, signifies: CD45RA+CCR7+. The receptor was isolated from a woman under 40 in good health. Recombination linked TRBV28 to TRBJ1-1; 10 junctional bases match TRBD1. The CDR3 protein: CASSWDRGTEAFF. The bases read TGTGCCAGCAGCTGGGACAGGGGCACTGAAGCTTTCTTT.